This T cell receptor beta chain was observed in a study of control samples from healthy donors and cancer patients. This clone was counted a single time. Some clones are missing from TCRdb's copy, which holds only in-frame ones; the method was immunoSEQ multiplex PCR. The sample lists fewer than 45,000 clones, approximately 90% occurring once. The TCR originated in a woman between 40 and 55 years old with head and neck cancer. The sequencing sample was made of PBMCs.

The CDR3 sequence is CASSNYIATNEKLFF. The CDR3 DNA sequence: TGTGCCAGCAGTAATTACATTGCAACTAATGAAAAACTGTTTTTT. The chain couples TRBV6-5 to TRBJ1-4; D call uncertain. This CDR3 region has 15 residues. The germline V gene has CDR1 MNHEY and CDR2 SVGAGI. Trimming took 5 bases from V and 0 from J, leaving 10 bases between them.